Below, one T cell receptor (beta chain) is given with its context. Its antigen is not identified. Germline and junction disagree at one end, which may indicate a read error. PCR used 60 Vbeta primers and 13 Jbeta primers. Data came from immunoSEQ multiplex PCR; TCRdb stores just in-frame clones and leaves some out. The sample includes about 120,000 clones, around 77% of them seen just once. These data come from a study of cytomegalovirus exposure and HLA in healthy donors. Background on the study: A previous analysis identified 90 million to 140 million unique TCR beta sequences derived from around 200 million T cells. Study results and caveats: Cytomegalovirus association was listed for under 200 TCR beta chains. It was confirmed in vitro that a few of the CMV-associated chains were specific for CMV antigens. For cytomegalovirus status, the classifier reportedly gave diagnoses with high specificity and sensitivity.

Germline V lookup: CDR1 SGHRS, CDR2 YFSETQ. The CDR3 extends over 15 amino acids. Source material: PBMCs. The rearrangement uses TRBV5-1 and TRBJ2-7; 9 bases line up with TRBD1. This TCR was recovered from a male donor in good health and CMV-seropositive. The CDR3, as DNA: TGCGTCAGCAGATGGTCCCCGGGACAGGGTTACGAGCAGTACTTC. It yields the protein CVSRWSPGQGYEQYF.